This paragraph covers one TCR beta chain sequence. Antigen specificity is unknown. One end of the junction is discordant with germline, which a read error may explain. A quantitative 5'-RACE method, one with molecular barcodes, was used to make TCR beta libraries. TCRdb recomputed calls from the 5' RACE reads with MiXCR, one row per CDR3 protein. This table holds 250,000 to 300,000 distinct CDR3 sequences, 20% found once. These data belong to a study of CD8 T cells in ankylosing spondylitis. Findings of the study overall: In ankylosing spondylitis patients, matched synovial fluid reportedly showed significant enrichment of disease-linked clones. Disease-linked clones bore a CD8+ phenotype and were relatively rare in peripheral blood. Previously reported in reactive arthritis synovial fluid and blood were some of the motif variants.

CDR1 SGHRS and CDR2 YFSETQ come from the germline V gene. The CDR3 is made up of 13 amino acids. Input material: blood, either unsorted or a sorted T cell fraction (not recorded which). This receptor was taken from a male donor with ankylosing spondylitis or in good health (not recorded which). The chain combines TRBV5-1 with TRBJ2-1, with D unresolved. The CDR3 region is CANSPENYNEQFF. The DNA for the CDR3 is TGCGCCAACAGCCCCGAAAACTACAATGAGCAGTTCTTC.